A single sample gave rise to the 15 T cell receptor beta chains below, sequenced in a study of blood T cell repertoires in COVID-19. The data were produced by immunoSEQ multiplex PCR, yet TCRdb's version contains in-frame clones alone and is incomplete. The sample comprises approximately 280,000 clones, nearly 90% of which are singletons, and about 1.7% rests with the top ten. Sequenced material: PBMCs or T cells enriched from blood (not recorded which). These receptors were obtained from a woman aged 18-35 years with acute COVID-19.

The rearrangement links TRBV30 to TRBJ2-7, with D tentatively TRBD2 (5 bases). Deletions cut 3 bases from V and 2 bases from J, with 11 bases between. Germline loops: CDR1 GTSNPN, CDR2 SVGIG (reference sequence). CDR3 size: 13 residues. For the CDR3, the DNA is TGTGCCTGGAGAGTGGACGGGGCCTACGAGCAGTACTTC. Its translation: CAWRVDGAYEQYF.

The DNA for the CDR3 is TGTGCCAGCAGCTACCTAAGATGGGAGGACACTGAAGCTTTCTTT. It codes for CASSYLRWEDTEAFF. The rearrangement links TRBV7-2 to TRBJ1-1; unclear D gene. The germline V gene has CDR1 SGHTA and CDR2 FQGNSA. Trimming cost V 4 bases and J 3 bases, with 15 bases left between them. The CDR3 spans 15 residues.

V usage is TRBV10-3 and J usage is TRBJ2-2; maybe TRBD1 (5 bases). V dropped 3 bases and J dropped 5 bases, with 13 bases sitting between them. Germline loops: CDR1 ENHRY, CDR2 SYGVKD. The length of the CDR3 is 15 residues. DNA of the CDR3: TGTGCCATCAGTGACCCGGACCAGGGTACCGGGGAGCTGTTTTTT. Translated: CAISDPDQGTGELFF.

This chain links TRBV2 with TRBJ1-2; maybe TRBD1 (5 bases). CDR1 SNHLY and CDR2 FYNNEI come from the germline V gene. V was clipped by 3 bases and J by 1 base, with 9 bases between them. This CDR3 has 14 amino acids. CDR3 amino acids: CASSDRADNYGYTF. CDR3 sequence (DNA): TGTGCCAGCAGTGACAGGGCCGATAACTATGGCTACACCTTC.

The CDR3 DNA is TGTGCCAGTAGTAATCAGACAGGCTACTATGGCTACACCTTC. It translates to CASSNQTGYYGYTF. The V call is TRBV19, the J call TRBJ1-2; D might be TRBD1 (6 bases). Trimming removed 4 bases from V and 3 bases from J, with 12 bases in between. CDR1 is LNHDA, CDR2 SQIVND, per germline (reference sequence). The CDR3 spans 14 residues.

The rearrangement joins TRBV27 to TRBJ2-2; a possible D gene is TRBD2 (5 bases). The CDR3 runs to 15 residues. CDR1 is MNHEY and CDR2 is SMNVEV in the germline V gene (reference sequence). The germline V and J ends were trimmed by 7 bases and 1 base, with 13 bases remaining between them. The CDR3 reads CASTLLGRNTGELFF. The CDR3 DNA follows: TGTGCCAGCACCTTGTTGGGGAGGAACACCGGGGAGCTGTTTTTT.

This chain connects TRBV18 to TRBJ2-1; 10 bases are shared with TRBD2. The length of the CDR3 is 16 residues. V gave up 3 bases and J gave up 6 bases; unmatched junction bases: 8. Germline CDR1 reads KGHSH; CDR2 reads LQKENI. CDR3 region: CASSPKAGGPINEQFF. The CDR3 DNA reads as TGTGCCAGCTCACCCAAAGCGGGAGGGCCCATCAATGAGCAGTTCTTC.

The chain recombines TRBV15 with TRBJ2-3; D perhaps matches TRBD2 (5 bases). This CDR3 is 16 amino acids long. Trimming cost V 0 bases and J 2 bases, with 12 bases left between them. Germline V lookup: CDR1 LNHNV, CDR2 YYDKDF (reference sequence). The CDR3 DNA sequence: TGTGCCACCAGCAGAGAAGTCGGACTTCACACAGATACGCAGTATTTT. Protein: CATSREVGLHTDTQYF. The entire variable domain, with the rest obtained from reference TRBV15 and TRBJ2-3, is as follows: DAMVIQNPRYQVTQFGKPVTLSCSQTLNHNVMYWYQQKSSQAPKLLFHYYDKDFNNEADTPDNFQSRRPNTSFCFLDIRSPGLGDTAMYLCATSREVGLHTDTQYFGPGTRLTVL.

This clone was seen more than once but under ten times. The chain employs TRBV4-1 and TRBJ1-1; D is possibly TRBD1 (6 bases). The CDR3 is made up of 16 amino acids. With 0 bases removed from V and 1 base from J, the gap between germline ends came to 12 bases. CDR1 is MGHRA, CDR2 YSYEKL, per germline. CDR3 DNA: TGCGCCAGCAGCCAAGATGTCGGGACAAGGAACACTGAAGCTTTCTTT. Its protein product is CASSQDVGTRNTEAFF.

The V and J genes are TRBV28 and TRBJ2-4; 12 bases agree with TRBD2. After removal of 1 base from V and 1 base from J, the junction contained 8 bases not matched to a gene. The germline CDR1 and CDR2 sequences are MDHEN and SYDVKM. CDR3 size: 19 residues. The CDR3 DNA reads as TGTGCCAGCAGTTTATCCGGGACTAGCGGGCGAGGGGCCAAAAACATTCAGTACTTC. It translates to CASSLSGTSGRGAKNIQYF.

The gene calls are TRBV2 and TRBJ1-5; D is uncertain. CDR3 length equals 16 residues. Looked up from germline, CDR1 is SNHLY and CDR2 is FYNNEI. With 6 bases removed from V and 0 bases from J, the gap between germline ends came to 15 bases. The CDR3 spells CASSESAEYSNQPQHF. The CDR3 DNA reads TGTGCCAGCAGCGAGTCCGCCGAATATAGCAATCAGCCCCAGCATTTT.

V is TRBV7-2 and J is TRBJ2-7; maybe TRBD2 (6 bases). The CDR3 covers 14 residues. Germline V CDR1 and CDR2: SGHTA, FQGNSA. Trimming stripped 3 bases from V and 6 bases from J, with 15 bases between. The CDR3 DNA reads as TGTGCCAGCAGCTTGATCGGGGCGGGGAGCGAGCAGTACTTC. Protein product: CASSLIGAGSEQYF.

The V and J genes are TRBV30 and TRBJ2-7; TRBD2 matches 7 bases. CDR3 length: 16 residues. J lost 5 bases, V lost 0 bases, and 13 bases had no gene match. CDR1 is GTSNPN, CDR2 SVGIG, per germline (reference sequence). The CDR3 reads CAWSVIWGGVVHEQYF. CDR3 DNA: TGTGCCTGGAGTGTAATCTGGGGAGGGGTAGTACACGAGCAGTACTTC.

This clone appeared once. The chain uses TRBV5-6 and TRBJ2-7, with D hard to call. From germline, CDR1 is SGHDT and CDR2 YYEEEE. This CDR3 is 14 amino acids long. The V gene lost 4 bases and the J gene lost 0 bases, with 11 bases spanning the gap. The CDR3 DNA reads TGTGCCAGCAGCCCCCTTGACACCTCCTACGAGCAGTACTTC. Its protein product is CASSPLDTSYEQYF. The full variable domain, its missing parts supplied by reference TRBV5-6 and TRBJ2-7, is DAGVTQSPTHLIKTRGQQVTLRCSPKSGHDTVSWYQQALGQGPQFIFQYYEEEERQRGNFPDRFSGHQFPNYSSELNVNALLLGDSALYLCASSPLDTSYEQYFGPGTRLTVT.

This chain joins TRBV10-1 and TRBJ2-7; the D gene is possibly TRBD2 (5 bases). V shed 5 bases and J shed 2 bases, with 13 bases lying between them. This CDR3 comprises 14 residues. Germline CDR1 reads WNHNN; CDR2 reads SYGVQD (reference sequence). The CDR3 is CASSIPSQTYEQYF. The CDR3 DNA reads TGCGCCAGCAGTATTCCTAGCCAGACCTACGAGCAGTACTTC.